These T cell receptor beta chains were read from a single sample in a study of beta chain features in type 1 diabetes. Assay: immunoSEQ multiplex PCR; the TCRdb copy retains only in-frame clones and omits some. The sample records 360,000 or so clones, around 20% being singletons. Input material: naive CD4+ T cells from blood. The receptors originated from a woman between 18 and 29 years old in good health. Each CDR3 is given with its conserved first and last residue. Size is omitted from some rows. Given values are once, few, many or a class for expanded clones.

abundance	v_gene	j_gene	CDR3aa
.	TRBV7-9	TRBJ2-1	CASSPYRTSGSPGQFF
.	TRBV30	TRBJ1-2	CAWSVGRGFNGYTF
few	TRBV7-9	TRBJ2-6	CASSYWTGPSGANVLTF
few	TRBV28	TRBJ2-3	CASSWRGGDTQYF
few	TRBV7-9	TRBJ2-2	CASSLRVGGELFF
.	TRBV19	TRBJ2-7	CASSRVLDKTYEQYF
.	TRBV6-1	TRBJ2-2	CASRPQGPVTGELFF
few	TRBV6-5	TRBJ1-1	CASSSNRENTEAFF
.	TRBV5-4	TRBJ1-1	CASSLAGGDTEAFF
.	TRBV4-1	TRBJ1-2	CASSQTGVKNYGYTF
few	TRBV19	TRBJ2-7	CASSTKREGLSDEQYF
.	TRBV27	TRBJ2-3	CASSFRRQTDTQYF
few	TRBV5-1	TRBJ1-5	CASSETGGNQPQHF
.	TRBV5-4	TRBJ1-2	CASGGNYGYTF
few	TRBV5-1	TRBJ2-2	CASSLAGTSRTTGELFF
few	TRBV7-8	TRBJ2-7	CASSSRGLAYEQYF
.	TRBV27	TRBJ2-7	CASSLDRENEQYF
.	TRBV6-5	TRBJ1-2	CASSYDQGLGGYTF
once	TRBV30	TRBJ1-5	CAWSVGTVSNQPQHF
.	TRBV19	TRBJ1-5	CASSIRTANQPQHF
.	TRBV5-6	TRBJ2-3	CASSFRLPDTQYF
.	TRBV29-1	TRBJ2-1	CSVDRWTGDNEQFF
few	TRBV7-6	TRBJ2-7	CASSPAGRLEQYF
.	TRBV9	TRBJ2-3	CASIRRKGLSTDTQYF
few	TRBV18	TRBJ2-7	CASSRQGDYEQYF
.	TRBV18	TRBJ2-3	CASSPPGLADTQYF
few	TRBV30	TRBJ2-1	CAWSGQANINEQFF
.	TRBV19	TRBJ2-3	CASSKQGASTDTQYF
few	TRBV10-3	TRBJ2-1	CAIGGGDNEQFF
.	TRBV19	TRBJ2-1	CATWDRVGVNEQFF
few	TRBV4-2	TRBJ1-5	CASSHTGSNQPQHF
.	TRBV7-8	TRBJ2-3	CASSSAGGDTQYF
few	TRBV25-1	TRBJ2-3	CASSERRTGKLTDTQYF
.	TRBV5-1	TRBJ1-2	CASSEGQAYGYTF
.	TRBV7-2	TRBJ2-3	CAGGTASTDTQYF
.	TRBV5-5	TRBJ2-2	CASSPGTGSTGELFF
.	TRBV6-1	TRBJ2-5	CASTAGFETQYF
few	TRBV7-9	TRBJ1-4	CASSFGQGLPNEKLFF
few	TRBV5-1	TRBJ2-7	CASGSSYEQYF
.	TRBV19	TRBJ2-2	CASRASNTGELFF
.	TRBV9	TRBJ1-2	CASSLGTGGDYGYTF
.	TRBV29-1	TRBJ1-2	CSVGSGYTF